These T cell receptor beta chains were read from a single sample in a study of T cell changes during pregnancy in multiple sclerosis. The protocol was immunoSEQ multiplex PCR, while the TCRdb copy is restricted to in-frame clones and leaves out a portion. Here the sample spans about 100,000 clones, 92% being singletons. The sample in question was peripheral blood, obtained after pregnancy. These receptors originate from a female donor with multiple sclerosis, enrolled in a pregnancy study. The CDR3 runs from the conserved cysteine through the conserved F or W. A D gene is named only where the DNA matches it firmly. The size entry is marked missing in some rows and otherwise reads once, few, many or a size class.

j_call v_call d_call clone_size cdr3_nt cdr3_aa
TRBJ1-2 TRBV7-3 - - TGTGCCAGCAGCTTAATACCCGGGTTGTATGGCTACACCTTC CASSLIPGLYGYTF
TRBJ2-7 TRBV28 TRBD2 - TGTGCCAGCAGCCCAACGAGGGGACTAGCGGGAGGGCGGGGCTACGAGCAGTACTTC CASSPTRGLAGGRGYEQYF
TRBJ2-5 TRBV6-1 TRBD2 - TGTGCCAGCAGTGGACTAGCGGGGGGGCAAGAGACCCAGTACTTC CASSGLAGGQETQYF
TRBJ2-4 TRBV9 TRBD2 once TGTGCCAGCAGCGTTTTAGCGGGAGGGCCCAAAAACATTCAGTACTTC CASSVLAGGPKNIQYF
TRBJ2-5 TRBV10-2 TRBD2 - TGCGCCAGCAGTGATGGTAGCGGGCTTCAAGAGACCCAGTACTTC CASSDGSGLQETQYF
TRBJ2-1 TRBV7-8 TRBD2 - TGTGCCAGCAGCCCTTTAGCGGGGGGTTCTTACAATGAGCAGTTCTTC CASSPLAGGSYNEQFF
TRBJ2-1 TRBV6-1 - - TGTGCCAGCGCCGGCGGAGAACCTACAATGAGTCAGTTCTTC CASAGGEPTMSQFF
TRBJ1-1 TRBV28 TRBD1 - TGTGCCAGCAGTTCCCCGCGGACAGGGGGAACCCCTGGAGCTTTCTTT CASSSPRTGGTPGAFF
TRBJ1-1 TRBV6-1 TRBD1 - TGTGCCAGCAGCAGAGCCGGGACAGGGAATGAAGCTTTCTTT CASSRAGTGNEAFF
TRBJ2-3 TRBV2 TRBD2 few TGTGCCAGCAGTGAGGGACTAGCGGTAGATTTTGATACGCAGTATTTT CASSEGLAVDFDTQYF
TRBJ1-3 TRBV10-3 - - TGTGCCATCAGTGAACAAAAGTCTGGAAACACCATATATTTT CAISEQKSGNTIYF
TRBJ2-7 TRBV28 - - TGTGCCAGCAGTTCGACAGGAGGCTCCTACGAGCAGTACTTC CASSSTGGSYEQYF
TRBJ2-1 TRBV7-9 TRBD2 once TGTGCCAGCAGCCCCCAGGGAGCGGGAGCTTACAATGAGCAGTTCTTC CASSPQGAGAYNEQFF
TRBJ1-5 TRBV2 TRBD1 many TGTGCCAGCAGTGAACTACAGGGGGCCAATCAGCCCCAGCATTTT CASSELQGANQPQHF
TRBJ2-5 TRBV30 - - TGTGCCTGGAGTGTAGGCGGACTCGGGGGGACCCAGTACTTC CAWSVGGLGGTQYF
TRBJ2-7 TRBV19 - - TGTGCCAGTAGTATCGGGAGCCACGAGCAGTACTTC CASSIGSHEQYF
TRBJ1-1 TRBV19 - - TGTGCCAGTAGCCCCAGGGGAAGGAACACTGAAGCTTTCTTT CASSPRGRNTEAFF
TRBJ1-2 TRBV18 - - TGTGCCAGCTCACCTGGACGGACTTACCTATATGGCTACACCTTC CASSPGRTYLYGYTF
TRBJ1-5 TRBV6-5 TRBD1 - TGTGCCAGCAAAGAGACAGGGATGGGCAATCAGCCCCAGCATTTT CASKETGMGNQPQHF
TRBJ1-2 TRBV7-2 - - TGTGCCAGCAGCTTTGAGGATAACTATGGCTACACCTTC CASSFEDNYGYTF
TRBJ2-5 TRBV7-9 - - TGTGCCAGCAGCGTGATACTACAGGGACAAGAGACCCAGTACTTC CASSVILQGQETQYF
TRBJ1-1 TRBV13 TRBD1 - TGTGCCAGCATCATAGCCGGGACAGGGTACACTGAAGCTTTCTTT CASIIAGTGYTEAFF
TRBJ2-2 TRBV15 TRBD1 - TGTGCCACCAGCAGAGTTTTAGGACAGGGGACCGGGGAGCTGTTTTTT CATSRVLGQGTGELFF
TRBJ1-4 TRBV9 - - TGTGCCAGCAGCGTATGGGCAGGGGTTAATGAAAAACTGTTTTTT CASSVWAGVNEKLFF
TRBJ2-5 TRBV5-4 - - TGTGCCAGCAGCACACACACCCAACCGGAGACCCAGTACTTC CASSTHTQPETQYF
TRBJ2-3 TRBV5-1 TRBD2 - TGCGCCAGCAGCTTGGGTTCTAGCGGGAGAACAGATACGCAGTATTTT CASSLGSSGRTDTQYF
TRBJ1-6 TRBV25-1 - - TGTGCCAGCAGTGAATCATCCCATTACAGATTTAATTCACCCCTCCACTTT CASSESSHYRFNSPLHF
TRBJ1-5 TRBV6-6 - - TGTGCCAGCAGTCGCGGACAGATCAATCAGCCCCAGCATTTT CASSRGQINQPQHF
TRBJ1-2 TRBV11-2 - - TGTGCCAGCAGGTCCTTAATTTCGGGCTACACCTTC CASRSLISGYTF
TRBJ2-3 TRBV6-1 TRBD1 once TGTGCCAGCAGTGGGGCAGGGGGCTTCGCAGATACGCAGTATTTT CASSGAGGFADTQYF
TRBJ2-7 TRBV7-2 TRBD2 - TGTGCCAGCAGCTTAGACGGGCTAGCGGGGGGCGGCGAGCAGTACTTC CASSLDGLAGGGEQYF
TRBJ2-5 TRBV15 - - TGTGCCACCAGCAGAGTAATCCAGGCCAGCCAAGAGACCCAGTACTTC CATSRVIQASQETQYF
TRBJ1-1 TRBV10-3 - - TGTGCCATCAGTGAACGGGGTTCTGACACTGAAGCTTTCTTT CAISERGSDTEAFF
TRBJ1-2 TRBV7-9 - - TGTGCCAGCAGCTCACAGGGATTAAACTATGGCTACACCTTC CASSSQGLNYGYTF
TRBJ2-7 TRBV7-2 - - TGTGCCAGCAGCTTAGATAACACGAGGTACGAGCAGTACTTC CASSLDNTRYEQYF
TRBJ1-2 TRBV6-1 - - TGTGCCAGCAAAACCGGACAGCTCCTGGGAGGCTACACCTTC CASKTGQLLGGYTF
TRBJ2-5 TRBV2 TRBD2 - TGTGCCAGCAGTACCGGGACTAGCGGACTCCAAGAGACCCAGTACTTC CASSTGTSGLQETQYF
TRBJ1-1 TRBV18 - - TGTGCCAGCTCACCACCGTCGAGAAATACTGAAGCTTTCTTT CASSPPSRNTEAFF
TRBJ1-6 TRBV27 TRBD1 - TGTGCCAGCAGCTCCGGGACAGGCCTATCGACCCTCCACTTT CASSSGTGLSTLHF
TRBJ1-2 TRBV28 - - TGTGCCAGCAGTCTGGGGAGGGACCATGGCTACACCTTC CASSLGRDHGYTF